The rows below give T cell receptor beta chains drawn from one sample of a study of T cells in Graves' hyperthyroidism and ophthalmopathy. TCRdb reprocessed the multiplex PCR reads via MiXCR and lists one record per CDR3 protein. This table has around 600,000 distinct CDR3 sequences, roughly 15% appearing once. The sequenced sample was blood. The receptor source for this set is a woman in her 40s with Graves' ophthalmopathy. The CDR3 runs from the conserved cysteine through the conserved F or W. Each record gives: V gene, CDR3 protein.

>TRBV6-5
CASSYSPGGGGELFF
>TRBV20-1
CSARDPAGAAYEQYF
>TRBV3-1
CASSQLSGENEQFF
>TRBV5-1
CASSSPPGDTEAFF
>TRBV28
CASCLRLNTEAFF
>TRBV14
CASSPPYGRVTEAFF
>TRBV12-3/TRBV12-4
CASSLGALPRTNEKLFF
>TRBV30
CAWSAQGGWNQPQHF
>TRBV7-2
CASSSNLGLSSPLHF
>TRBV20-1
CSAPRLVPPQYF
>TRBV27
CASSLDPPRGRGEQFF
>TRBV6-1
CASRPGQGAIYEQYF
>TRBV28
CASSLVQGAYGYTF
>TRBV6-2/TRBV6-3
CASSYSLASGSYNEQFF
>TRBV28
CASSSGWGNTEAFF
>TRBV14
CASSQRLAGGPLSTDTQYF
>TRBV10-3
CAISESVGGTGELFF
>TRBV30
CAWSVPGTVNEKLFF
>TRBV19
CASSIGIGQSNQPQHF
>TRBV20-1
CSARDSSQYQETQYF
>TRBV7-9
CASSASGTPGTEAFF
>TRBV5-8
CASSHLGQGFRTEAFF
>TRBV5-1
CASSLFSGPYEQYF
>TRBV27
CASTPQREVYNEQFF
>TRBV20-1
CSVAGGLHRELFF
>TRBV7-9
CASSSSGAGEPQHF
>TRBV20-1
CSARDHGGLGSYNEQFF
>TRBV28
CASSAQIGRAYEQYF
>TRBV12-3/TRBV12-4
CASRGLGHTEQYF
>TRBV20-1
CSARKRGSGELFF
>TRBV18
CASSPPNAHTGELFF
>TRBV3-1
CASSSGTGLGNQPQHF
>TRBV15
CATSRDRQDNEQFF
>TRBV9
CASSVGTSGRINEQFF
>TRBV3-1
CASSPSPDTDTQYF
>TRBV18
CASSPPWGEQFF
>TRBV5-5
CASSLGGVRGHGNTIYF
>TRBV5-1
CASSFGHSNTGELFF
>TRBV20-1
CSASRPGLGAADTQYF
>TRBV20-1
CSARDPLGGLYEQYF
>TRBV11-2
CASSAGLAGGLGEQYF
>TRBV11-3
CASSLGRVSNEQFF
>TRBV28
CASSILGGNEQFF
>TRBV30
CACPTGFIYGYTF
>TRBV12-3/TRBV12-4
CASSLGRGGSPLHF